This TCR beta chain stems from a study of blood T cell repertoires in COVID-19. Profiled with immunoSEQ multiplex PCR; TCRdb holds only in-frame clones, not every one. The sample holds fewer than 120,000 clones, around 79% seen once. This clone came up a few times. Germline CDR1 MNHEY, CDR2 SVGAGI. The CDR3 is 15 residues long. V lost 6 bases, J lost 1 base, and 8 bases stayed unmatched. The chain carries TRBV6-5 and TRBJ1-1; 7 nucleotides match TRBD1. Sequenced: peripheral blood. The sequence was obtained from a woman of 80 years or more with active or convalescent COVID-19. For the CDR3, the DNA is TGTGCCAGCAGCAAACAGACAGGGTGGAACACTGAAGCTTTCTTT. Translation: CASSKQTGWNTEAFF.